Following are 5 T cell receptor beta chains from one sample sequenced in a study of beta chain features in type 1 diabetes. Study outcomes and limitations: Type 1 diabetes patients showed a moderate but significant shortening of TCRB CDR3s in all four CD4+ subsets.

These TCRs are of unknown antigen specificity. The authors reverse transcribed all of the isolated RNA, so sequencing captured expressed TCRB transcripts. Profiling relied on immunoSEQ multiplex PCR, and the TCRdb table lists in-frame clones only, not all of them. This sample has over 300,000 clones; around 8.5% occur once, and the top ten carry about 1%. Material for sequencing was central memory CD4+ T cells from blood. These receptors were collected from a man in his thirties or forties with type 1 diabetes.

In its sample, this clone was seen a few times. The chain combines TRBV29-1 with TRBJ1-6, with D hard to call. Trimming removed 7 bases from V and 7 bases from J, with 11 bases in between. This CDR3 is 12 amino acids long. The germline gives CDR1 SQVTM, CDR2 ANQGSEA. The CDR3 DNA sequence: TGCAGCGCCGGGGATCGGAATTCACCCCTCCACTTT. Translated: CSAGDRNSPLHF.

This clone was observed at least ten times. The identical CDR3 is also encoded by other nucleotide sequences in the sample. V is TRBV19 and J is TRBJ2-2, with 8 bases aligning to TRBD2. Germline values: CDR1 LNHDA, CDR2 SQIVND (reference sequence). The CDR3 loop spans 14 amino acids. V shed 9 bases and J 1 base; nucleotides not matched to a gene: 4. The CDR3: CASVLAENTGELFF. The DNA of the CDR3 is TGTGCCAGCGTACTAGCGGAGAACACCGGGGAGCTGTTTTTT.

The V gene is TRBV7-6, the J gene TRBJ1-6, with unresolved D. V shed 0 bases and J shed 9 bases, with 12 bases lying between them. The CDR3 covers 15 residues. From germline, CDR1 is SGHVS and CDR2 FNYEAQ. CDR3 residues: CASSLAIGDASPLHF. For the CDR3, the DNA is TGTGCCAGCAGCTTAGCGATCGGGGATGCTTCACCCCTCCACTTT.

This clone came up a few times. The gene calls are TRBV6-1 and TRBJ1-6; 10 positions match TRBD1. J gave up 9 bases and V 6 bases, and 8 bases lay outside the gene matches. The CDR3 sequence is 15 residues long. The V gene's germline CDR1 is MNHNS and CDR2 SASEGT. CDR3 nucleotide sequence: TGTGCCAGCAGGGACCGGGACAGGGGCGCTTCACCCCTCCACTTT. It yields the protein CASRDRDRGASPLHF.

The chain links TRBV5-6 to TRBJ2-5; D ambiguous. Germline assignment: CDR1 SGHDT and CDR2 YYEEEE. The V and J ends lost 3 bases and 7 bases respectively, with 10 bases between them. This CDR3 is built from 12 residues. As DNA, the CDR3 is TGTGCCAGCAGCTCCGGAAGCCGGACCCAGTACTTC. It specifies CASSSGSRTQYF.